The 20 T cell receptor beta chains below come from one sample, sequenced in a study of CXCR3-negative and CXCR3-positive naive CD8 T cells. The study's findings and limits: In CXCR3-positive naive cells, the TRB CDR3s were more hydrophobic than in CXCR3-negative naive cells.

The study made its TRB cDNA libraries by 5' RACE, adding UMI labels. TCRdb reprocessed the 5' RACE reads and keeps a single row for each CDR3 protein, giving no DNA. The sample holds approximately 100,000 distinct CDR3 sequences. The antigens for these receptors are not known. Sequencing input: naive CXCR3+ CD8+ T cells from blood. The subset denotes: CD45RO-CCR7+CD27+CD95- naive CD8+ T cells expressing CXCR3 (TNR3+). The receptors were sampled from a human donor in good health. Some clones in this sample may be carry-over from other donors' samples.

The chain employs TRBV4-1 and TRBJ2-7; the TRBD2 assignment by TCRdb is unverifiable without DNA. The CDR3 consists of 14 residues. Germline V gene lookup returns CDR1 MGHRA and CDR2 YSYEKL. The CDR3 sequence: CASRQASSFYEQYF.

This chain's CDR3 is CASSSGQGYEQYF. This chain connects TRBV11-1 to TRBJ2-7; the D call from TCRdb, TRBD1, cannot be confirmed without DNA. Germline loops: CDR1 SGHAT, CDR2 FQDESV (reference sequence). The CDR3 is 13 amino acids.

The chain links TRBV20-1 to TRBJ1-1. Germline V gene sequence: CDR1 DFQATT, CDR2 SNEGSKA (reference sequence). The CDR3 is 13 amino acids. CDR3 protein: CSARPTDNTEAFF.

The chain's CDR3 is CASSVGGSLSYNEQLF. The gene calls are TRBV9 and TRBJ2-1; as DNA is missing, the TRBD2 call by TCRdb cannot be tested. The germline V gene has CDR1 SGDLS and CDR2 YYNGEE. This CDR3 is 16 amino acids long.

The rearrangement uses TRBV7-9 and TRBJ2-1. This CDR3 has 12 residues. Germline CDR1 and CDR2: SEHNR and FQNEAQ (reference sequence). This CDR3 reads CASSLPSGEQFF.

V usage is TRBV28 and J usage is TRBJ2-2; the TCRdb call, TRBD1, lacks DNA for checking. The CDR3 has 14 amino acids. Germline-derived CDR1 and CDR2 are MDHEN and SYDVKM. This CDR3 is CASRLTGFTGELFF.

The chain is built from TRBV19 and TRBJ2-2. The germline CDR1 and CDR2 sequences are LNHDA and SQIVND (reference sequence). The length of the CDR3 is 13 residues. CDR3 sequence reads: CASSIAGTGELFF.

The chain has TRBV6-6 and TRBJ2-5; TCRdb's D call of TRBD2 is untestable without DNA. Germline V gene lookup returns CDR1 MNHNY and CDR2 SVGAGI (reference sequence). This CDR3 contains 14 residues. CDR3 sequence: CARGGQAGAETQYF.

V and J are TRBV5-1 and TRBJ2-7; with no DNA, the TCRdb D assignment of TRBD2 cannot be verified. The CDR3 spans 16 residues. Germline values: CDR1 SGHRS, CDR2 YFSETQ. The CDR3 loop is CASSLAPSGSPYEQYF.

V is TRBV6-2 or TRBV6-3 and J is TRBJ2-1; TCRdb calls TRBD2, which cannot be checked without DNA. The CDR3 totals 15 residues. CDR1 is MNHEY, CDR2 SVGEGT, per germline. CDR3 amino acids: CASSTGLAFNNEQFF.

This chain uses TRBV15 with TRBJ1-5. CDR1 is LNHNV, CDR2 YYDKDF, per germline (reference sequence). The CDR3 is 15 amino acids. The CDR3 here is CATSRDIGGNQPQHF.

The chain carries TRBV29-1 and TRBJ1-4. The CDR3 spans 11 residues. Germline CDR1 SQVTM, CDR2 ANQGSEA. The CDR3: CSVGTRGRVFF.

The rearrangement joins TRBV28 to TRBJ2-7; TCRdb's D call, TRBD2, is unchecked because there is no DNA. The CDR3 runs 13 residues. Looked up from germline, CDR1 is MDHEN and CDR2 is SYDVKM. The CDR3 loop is CASSPARPYEQYF.

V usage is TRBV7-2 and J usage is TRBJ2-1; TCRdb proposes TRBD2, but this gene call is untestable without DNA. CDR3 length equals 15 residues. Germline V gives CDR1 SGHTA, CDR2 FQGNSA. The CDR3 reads CASSTDLSSYNEQFF. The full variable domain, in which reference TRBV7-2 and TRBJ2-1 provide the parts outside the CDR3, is GAGVSQSPSNKVTEKGKDVELRCDPISGHTALYWYRQSLGQGLEFLIYFQGNSAPDKSGLPSDRFSAERTGGSVSTLTIQRTQQEDSAVYLCASSTDLSSYNEQFFGPGTRLTVL.

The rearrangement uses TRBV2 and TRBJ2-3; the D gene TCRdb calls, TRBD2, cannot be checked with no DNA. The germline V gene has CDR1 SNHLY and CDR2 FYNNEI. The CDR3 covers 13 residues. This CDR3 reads CASSRALADTQYF. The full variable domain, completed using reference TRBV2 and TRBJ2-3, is EPEVTQTPSHQVTQMGQEVILRCVPISNHLYFYWYRQILGQKVEFLVSFYNNEISEKSEIFDDQFSVERPDGSNFTLKIRSTKLEDSAMYFCASSRALADTQYFGPGTRLTVL.

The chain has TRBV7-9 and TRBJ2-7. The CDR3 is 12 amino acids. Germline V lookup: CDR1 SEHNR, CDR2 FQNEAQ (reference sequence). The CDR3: CASSLLRTEQYF.

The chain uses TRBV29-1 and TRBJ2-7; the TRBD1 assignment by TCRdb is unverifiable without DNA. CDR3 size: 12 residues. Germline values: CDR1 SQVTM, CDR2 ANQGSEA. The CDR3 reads CSVVGTTYEQYF.

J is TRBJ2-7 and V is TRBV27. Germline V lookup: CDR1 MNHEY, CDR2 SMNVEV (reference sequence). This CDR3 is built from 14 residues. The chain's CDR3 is CASSLNGYTYEQYF.

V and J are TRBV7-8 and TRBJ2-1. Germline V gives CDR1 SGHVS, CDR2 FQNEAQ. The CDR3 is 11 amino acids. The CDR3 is CASSLDREQFF.

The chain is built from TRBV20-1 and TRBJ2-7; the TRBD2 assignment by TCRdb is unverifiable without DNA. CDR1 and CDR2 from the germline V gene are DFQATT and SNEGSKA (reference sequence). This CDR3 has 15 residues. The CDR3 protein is CSARDTGTSGYEQYF.